This T cell receptor (beta chain) was sequenced for a study of early T cells in non-severe SARS-CoV-2 infection. Study summary: The study sequenced bulk RNA from unsorted whole blood, with chains unpaired.

Attachment of unique molecular identifiers to individual cDNA molecules was performed. TCRdb fed the 5' RACE reads into MiXCR, producing one record per CDR3 protein. Of roughly 47,000 distinct CDR3 sequences detected, around 23% appear once; the ten largest clones hold roughly 4.6%. Germline V gene sequence: CDR1 SEHNR, CDR2 FQNEAQ (reference sequence). The junction had 5 bases not matched to a gene; V was cut back by 5 bases and J by 2 bases. This CDR3 is 14 amino acids long. The clonotype was recovered from an adult who was a healthcare worker with PCR-confirmed SARS-CoV-2 infection or an uninfected control (not recorded which). The source material was whole blood, sampled at baseline. The V and J genes are TRBV7-9 and TRBJ2-5, with 7 bases fitting TRBD2. CDR3 sequence (DNA): TGTGCCAGCAGCCCTTCGGGACTACAAGAGACCCAGTACTTC. Its protein product is CASSPSGLQETQYF.